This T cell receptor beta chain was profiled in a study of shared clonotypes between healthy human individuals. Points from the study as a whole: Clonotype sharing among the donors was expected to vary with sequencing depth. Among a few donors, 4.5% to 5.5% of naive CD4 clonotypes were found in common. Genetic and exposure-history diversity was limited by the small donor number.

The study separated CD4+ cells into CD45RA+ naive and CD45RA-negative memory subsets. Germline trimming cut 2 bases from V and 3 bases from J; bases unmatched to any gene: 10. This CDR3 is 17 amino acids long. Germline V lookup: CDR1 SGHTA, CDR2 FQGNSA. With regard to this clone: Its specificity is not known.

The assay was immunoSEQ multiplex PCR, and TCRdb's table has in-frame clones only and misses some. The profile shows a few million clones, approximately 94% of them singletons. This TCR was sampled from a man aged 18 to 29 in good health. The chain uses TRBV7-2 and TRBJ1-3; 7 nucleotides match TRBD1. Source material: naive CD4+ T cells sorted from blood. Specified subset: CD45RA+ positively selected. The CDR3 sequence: CASSLTGTDYFGNTIYF. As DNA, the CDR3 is TGTGCCAGCAGCTTAACAGGGACAGACTATTTTGGAAACACCATATATTTT.